This T cell receptor (beta chain) was recovered during a study of OX40 agonist ivuxolimab in advanced cancers. Study context: The study treated patients with ivuxolimab, an agonistic anti-OX40 (CD134) antibody.

Assay: immunoSEQ multiplex PCR; the TCRdb copy retains only in-frame clones and omits some. The repertoire consists of about 19,000 clones, with about 90% occurring once and the leading ten covering 15% to 20%. From germline, CDR1 is KGHSH and CDR2 LQKENI. The CDR3 loop spans 14 amino acids. The rearrangement uses TRBV18 and TRBJ2-5; TRBD1 matches at 9 bases. The DNA end lines up better with TRBJ2-7; the J call may be wrong. The sequence was obtained from an adult with an advanced solid tumor such as melanoma, head and neck, liver or kidney cancer. The sample consisted of CD4+ or CD8+ T cells sorted from blood, taken in a trial of the OX40 agonist ivuxolimab. DNA of the CDR3: TGTGCCAGCTCACCGGACAGGGGAATCTACGAGCAGTACTTC. This translates into CASSPDRGIYEQYF.